The rows below give T cell receptor beta chains drawn from one sample of a study of blood T cell repertoires in COVID-19. Here immunoSEQ multiplex PCR was the method, and the copy in TCRdb shows in-frame clones only, minus some. The sample contains roughly 100,000 clones, around 90% of which appear only once. Material for sequencing was peripheral blood. The receptors were gathered from a human donor with COVID-19, enrolled during active disease. The donor label of this sample is uncertain. Both conserved end residues are part of each CDR3. A D gene is named only where the DNA matches it firmly. Only some rows state a clone size, as once, few, many or a class for expanded clones.

clone size: -; D gene: TRBD2; CDR3 length: 13; V gene: TRBV20-1; J gene: TRBJ2-7; CDR3 protein: CSASSGRVYEQYF; CDR3 DNA: TGCAGTGCTAGTAGCGGGAGGGTATACGAGCAGTACTTC
clone size: -; D gene: -; CDR3 length: 12; V gene: TRBV19; J gene: TRBJ2-2; CDR3 protein: CASNYNTGELFF; CDR3 DNA: TGTGCCAGTAACTACAACACCGGGGAGCTGTTTTTT
clone size: -; D gene: -; CDR3 length: 15; V gene: TRBV30; J gene: TRBJ2-7; CDR3 protein: CAWSVKTLSSYEQYF; CDR3 DNA: TGTGCCTGGAGTGTAAAGACTCTTAGCTCCTACGAGCAGTACTTC
clone size: -; D gene: TRBD1; CDR3 length: 13; V gene: TRBV19; J gene: TRBJ1-1; CDR3 protein: CASSIRQGAEAFF; CDR3 DNA: TGTGCCAGTAGTATCCGACAGGGTGCTGAAGCTTTCTTT
clone size: many; D gene: -; CDR3 length: 15; V gene: TRBV10-1; J gene: TRBJ1-3; CDR3 protein: CATASGLHSGNTIYF; CDR3 DNA: TGCGCCACGGCTTCAGGGCTCCACTCTGGAAACACCATATATTTT
clone size: -; D gene: TRBD1; CDR3 length: 13; V gene: TRBV18; J gene: TRBJ1-2; CDR3 protein: CASSPRQGYGYTF; CDR3 DNA: TGTGCCAGCTCACCACGACAGGGCTATGGCTACACCTTC
clone size: once; D gene: TRBD2; CDR3 length: 16; V gene: TRBV11-2; J gene: TRBJ2-7; CDR3 protein: CASSLRTSGKSYEQYF; CDR3 DNA: TGTGCCAGCAGCCTTCGGACTAGCGGGAAGTCCTACGAGCAGTACTTC
clone size: -; D gene: TRBD1; CDR3 length: 15; V gene: TRBV19; J gene: TRBJ2-5; CDR3 protein: CASSITGGRQETQYF; CDR3 DNA: TGTGCCAGTAGTATAACAGGGGGGAGACAAGAGACCCAGTACTTC
clone size: -; D gene: -; CDR3 length: 13; V gene: TRBV5-1; J gene: TRBJ1-6; CDR3 protein: CASSPLTASPLHF; CDR3 DNA: TGCGCCAGCAGCCCGTTGACAGCTTCACCCCTCCACTTT
clone size: -; D gene: TRBD1; CDR3 length: 15; V gene: TRBV19; J gene: TRBJ1-5; CDR3 protein: CASSIGGGGYQPQHF; CDR3 DNA: TGTGCCAGTAGTATAGGTGGAGGGGGCTATCAGCCCCAGCATTTT
clone size: -; D gene: -; CDR3 length: 13; V gene: TRBV6-5; J gene: TRBJ1-2; CDR3 protein: CASSDTGFYGYTF; CDR3 DNA: TGTGCCAGCAGCGATACAGGTTTCTATGGCTACACCTTC
clone size: -; D gene: TRBD1; CDR3 length: 15; V gene: TRBV11-2; J gene: TRBJ1-6; CDR3 protein: CASSLEGTADSPLHF; CDR3 DNA: TGTGCCAGCAGCTTAGAAGGGACAGCAGATTCACCCCTCCACTTT
clone size: -; D gene: TRBD1; CDR3 length: 13; V gene: TRBV24-1; J gene: TRBJ1-2; CDR3 protein: CATSDLDRDGYTF; CDR3 DNA: TGTGCCACCAGTGATTTGGACAGGGATGGCTACACCTTC
clone size: -; D gene: -; CDR3 length: 13; V gene: TRBV19; J gene: TRBJ2-1; CDR3 protein: CASSVASWSEQFF; CDR3 DNA: TGTGCCAGTAGCGTGGCTAGTTGGTCTGAGCAGTTCTTC
clone size: -; D gene: -; CDR3 length: 15; V gene: TRBV2; J gene: TRBJ2-1; CDR3 protein: CASSMTASRSNEQFF; CDR3 DNA: TGTGCCAGCAGTATGACAGCCTCGAGGTCGAATGAGCAGTTCTTC
clone size: once; D gene: -; CDR3 length: 14; V gene: TRBV5-6; J gene: TRBJ2-1; CDR3 protein: CASSLVDSGGEQFF; CDR3 DNA: TGTGCCAGCAGCTTGGTGGACTCCGGGGGTGAGCAGTTCTTC
clone size: -; D gene: -; CDR3 length: 13; V gene: TRBV27; J gene: TRBJ1-1; CDR3 protein: CASRRTGNTEAFF; CDR3 DNA: TGTGCCAGCAGGAGAACAGGTAACACTGAAGCTTTCTTT
clone size: -; D gene: -; CDR3 length: 15; V gene: TRBV4-2; J gene: TRBJ2-5; CDR3 protein: CASSQDFAVWETQYF; CDR3 DNA: TGTGCCAGCAGCCAAGATTTCGCAGTCTGGGAGACCCAGTACTTC
clone size: -; D gene: TRBD1; CDR3 length: 14; V gene: TRBV3-1/TRBV3-2; J gene: TRBJ1-5; CDR3 protein: CASSFGQGAKPQHF; CDR3 DNA: TGTGCCAGCAGCTTCGGACAGGGGGCGAAGCCCCAGCATTTT
clone size: once; D gene: TRBD2; CDR3 length: 15; V gene: TRBV5-8; J gene: TRBJ2-7; CDR3 protein: CASSYPGTSADEQYF; CDR3 DNA: TGTGCCAGCAGCTACCCCGGGACTAGCGCGGACGAGCAGTACTTC